Given below is one TCR beta chain in context. Its matching antigen is unknown. Positively selected for CCR7, the CD45RO-negative cells used as naive CD8 cells excluded terminally differentiated effector memory CD45RA+ cells. The record originates from a study of shared clonotypes between healthy human individuals. Looking at the study overall: Donors had three CD4 naive, three CD4 memory, two CD8 naive and one CD8 memory plate apiece. Study findings and constraints: Owing to a small donor count, the genetic and exposure-history diversity represented was limited.

Germline V gives CDR1 SGHTS, CDR2 YDEGEE. The V gene lost 3 bases and the J gene lost 2 bases, with 15 bases spanning the gap. The CDR3 spans 16 residues. Data came from immunoSEQ multiplex PCR; TCRdb stores just in-frame clones and leaves some out. This table has approximately 2,000,000 clones, about 94% appearing once. The receptor was derived from a young man in good health. Some clones in this sample may be carry-over from other donors' samples. The specimen sequenced was naive CD8+ T cells from PBMCs. The chain recombines TRBV5-8 with TRBJ1-5; D might be TRBD1 (6 bases). DNA for the CDR3: TGTGCCAGCAGCTGGGGGACACCAAGGGGCAATCAGCCCCAGCATTTT. As protein: CASSWGTPRGNQPQHF.